A selection of T cell receptor beta chains follows, all from one sample in a study of cytomegalovirus exposure and HLA in healthy donors. Sequenced by immunoSEQ multiplex PCR; TCRdb stores in-frame clones only, minus some. The sample lists around 110,000 clones, roughly 82% occurring once. What was sequenced was PBMCs. These receptors came from a male donor in good health and CMV-seropositive. Both conserved end residues are part of each CDR3. Fields, in order: V gene, clone size, J gene, D gene, CDR3 protein, CDR3 DNA. D genes are given only for firm matches. A clone size is listed for some rows: how often the clone was seen (once, few, many), or a class if it is expanded.

V: TRBV6-5
size: NA
J: TRBJ1-5
D: NA
CDR3: CASSSGGVDQPQHF
DNA: TGTGCCAGCAGCAGCGGGGGGGTCGATCAGCCCCAGCATTTT

V: TRBV4-3
size: NA
J: TRBJ1-4
D: TRBD1
CDR3: CASSQPGTGNEKLFF
DNA: TGCGCCAGCAGCCAACCCGGGACAGGGAACGAAAAACTGTTTTTT

V: TRBV25-1
size: NA
J: TRBJ1-3
D: TRBD1
CDR3: CASSERTPGQGSNTIYF
DNA: TGTGCCAGCAGTGAACGGACGCCGGGACAGGGGTCGAACACCATATATTTT

V: TRBV4-3
size: NA
J: TRBJ2-7
D: TRBD2
CDR3: CASSQLYRTSGKSYEQYF
DNA: TGCGCCAGCAGCCAACTCTACCGGACTAGCGGAAAATCCTACGAGCAGTACTTC

V: TRBV5-1
size: NA
J: TRBJ2-1
D: NA
CDR3: CASRRPGTYNEQFF
DNA: TGCGCCAGCAGGAGGCCAGGGACCTACAATGAGCAGTTCTTC

V: TRBV2
size: few
J: TRBJ1-1
D: NA
CDR3: CASRQSVGTEAFF
DNA: TGTGCCAGCAGACAGTCGGTGGGCACTGAAGCTTTCTTT

V: TRBV9
size: NA
J: TRBJ2-4
D: NA
CDR3: CASSAGGGAQNIQYF
DNA: TGTGCCAGCAGCGCCGGTGGGGGGGCTCAAAACATTCAGTACTTC

V: TRBV11-2
size: NA
J: TRBJ2-7
D: TRBD2
CDR3: CASSHGPSGYEQYF
DNA: TGTGCCAGCAGCCACGGACCTAGCGGCTACGAGCAGTACTTC

V: TRBV7-3
size: NA
J: TRBJ2-3
D: NA
CDR3: CASSLTPVGGGDTQYF
DNA: TGTGCCAGCAGCTTAACCCCGGTGGGAGGGGGGGATACGCAGTATTTT

V: TRBV10-3
size: NA
J: TRBJ2-3
D: TRBD2
CDR3: CAISDIGREIDTQYF
DNA: TGTGCCATCAGTGACATCGGGAGGGAGATAGATACGCAGTATTTT

V: TRBV9
size: NA
J: TRBJ2-1
D: TRBD2
CDR3: CASSVGGTSGYNEQFF
DNA: TGTGCCAGCAGCGTAGGGGGTACTAGCGGCTACAATGAGCAGTTCTTC

V: TRBV4-1
size: NA
J: TRBJ1-5
D: NA
CDR3: CASSQDLGQPQHF
DNA: TGCGCCAGCAGCCAAGATCTAGGTCAGCCCCAGCATTTT

V: TRBV9
size: NA
J: TRBJ1-1
D: NA
CDR3: CASSGTAGTLTEAFF
DNA: TGTGCCAGCAGCGGTACAGCCGGGACACTCACTGAAGCTTTCTTT

V: TRBV28
size: NA
J: TRBJ1-2
D: TRBD1
CDR3: CASSYGQGTTNYGYTF
DNA: TGTGCCAGCAGTTACGGACAGGGGACGACTAACTATGGCTACACCTTC

V: TRBV6-1
size: NA
J: TRBJ2-3
D: NA
CDR3: CASRGGPPDTQYF
DNA: TGTGCCAGCAGGGGGGGGCCTCCAGATACGCAGTATTTT

V: TRBV2
size: NA
J: TRBJ1-2
D: NA
CDR3: CASSEGVMSGGYTF
DNA: TGTGCCAGCAGTGAAGGGGTTATGTCAGGAGGCTACACCTTC

V: TRBV6-5
size: NA
J: TRBJ2-7
D: TRBD1
CDR3: CASSLGQGARNEQYF
DNA: TGTGCCAGCAGCCTAGGACAGGGGGCGAGGAACGAGCAGTACTTC

V: TRBV19
size: NA
J: TRBJ2-7
D: NA
CDR3: CASSISGSSYEQYF
DNA: TGTGCCAGTAGTATTTCTGGGAGCTCCTACGAGCAGTACTTC

V: TRBV5-4
size: NA
J: TRBJ2-7
D: TRBD2
CDR3: CASSIGLAVRSSYEQYF
DNA: TGTGCCAGCAGCATAGGACTAGCGGTAAGGAGCTCCTACGAGCAGTACTTC

V: TRBV5-1
size: NA
J: TRBJ2-7
D: NA
CDR3: CASSSGQYEQYF
DNA: TGCGCCAGCAGCTCGGGTCAATACGAGCAGTACTTC

V: TRBV9
size: NA
J: TRBJ1-1
D: NA
CDR3: CASSVDSGIFGEAFF
DNA: TGTGCCAGCAGCGTAGACTCAGGGATCTTCGGTGAAGCTTTCTTT

V: TRBV7-2
size: NA
J: TRBJ2-7
D: NA
CDR3: CASSPGPQGAYEQYF
DNA: TGTGCCAGCAGCCCTGGTCCACAGGGAGCCTACGAGCAGTACTTC

V: TRBV7-2
size: NA
J: TRBJ1-4
D: NA
CDR3: CASSSQGRNEKLFF
DNA: TGTGCCAGCAGCTCCCAGGGCAGGAATGAAAAACTGTTTTTT

V: TRBV5-1
size: NA
J: TRBJ2-5
D: TRBD2
CDR3: CASSRTSGGAPGETQYF
DNA: TGCGCCAGCAGCCGGACTAGCGGGGGGGCCCCCGGAGAGACCCAGTACTTC

V: TRBV5-1
size: NA
J: TRBJ1-4
D: TRBD1
CDR3: CASILRQGRHNEKLFF
DNA: TGCGCCAGCATCCTTAGACAGGGCCGTCATAATGAAAAACTGTTTTTT

V: TRBV29-1
size: few
J: TRBJ2-1
D: TRBD2
CDR3: CSVLQQQRGGRTEQFF
DNA: TGCAGCGTTCTCCAACAGCAGCGGGGGGGCCGAACTGAGCAGTTCTTC

V: TRBV6-1
size: NA
J: TRBJ2-3
D: TRBD2
CDR3: CASTLLAGVDTQYF
DNA: TGTGCCAGCACCTTACTAGCGGGGGTAGATACGCAGTATTTT

V: TRBV6-1
size: NA
J: TRBJ2-1
D: NA
CDR3: CASSVAGTLAEQFF
DNA: TGTGCCAGCAGTGTTGCCGGGACACTTGCTGAGCAGTTCTTC

V: TRBV29-1
size: NA
J: TRBJ2-7
D: TRBD2
CDR3: CSVVAGGGYEQYF
DNA: TGCAGCGTTGTAGCGGGAGGTGGGTACGAGCAGTACTTC

V: TRBV19
size: NA
J: TRBJ2-7
D: TRBD1
CDR3: CASRTTTGSYEQYF
DNA: TGTGCCAGTAGGACCACGACAGGGTCATACGAGCAGTACTTC

V: TRBV4-3
size: few
J: TRBJ1-4
D: TRBD1
CDR3: CASSATGGGEKLFF
DNA: TGCGCCAGCAGCGCGACAGGGGGCGGAGAAAAACTGTTTTTT

V: TRBV7-6
size: once
J: TRBJ1-1
D: NA
CDR3: CASSHPRGNTEAFF
DNA: TGTGCCAGCAGCCACCCCAGGGGGAACACTGAAGCTTTCTTT

V: TRBV4-1
size: NA
J: TRBJ2-1
D: TRBD1
CDR3: CASSQDTQGAFGHNEQFF
DNA: TGCGCCAGCAGCCAAGATACCCAGGGGGCGTTTGGGCACAATGAGCAGTTCTTC

V: TRBV6-5
size: few
J: TRBJ2-1
D: TRBD1
CDR3: CASSRRQGAYNEQFF
DNA: TGTGCCAGCAGCAGACGACAGGGGGCCTACAATGAGCAGTTCTTC